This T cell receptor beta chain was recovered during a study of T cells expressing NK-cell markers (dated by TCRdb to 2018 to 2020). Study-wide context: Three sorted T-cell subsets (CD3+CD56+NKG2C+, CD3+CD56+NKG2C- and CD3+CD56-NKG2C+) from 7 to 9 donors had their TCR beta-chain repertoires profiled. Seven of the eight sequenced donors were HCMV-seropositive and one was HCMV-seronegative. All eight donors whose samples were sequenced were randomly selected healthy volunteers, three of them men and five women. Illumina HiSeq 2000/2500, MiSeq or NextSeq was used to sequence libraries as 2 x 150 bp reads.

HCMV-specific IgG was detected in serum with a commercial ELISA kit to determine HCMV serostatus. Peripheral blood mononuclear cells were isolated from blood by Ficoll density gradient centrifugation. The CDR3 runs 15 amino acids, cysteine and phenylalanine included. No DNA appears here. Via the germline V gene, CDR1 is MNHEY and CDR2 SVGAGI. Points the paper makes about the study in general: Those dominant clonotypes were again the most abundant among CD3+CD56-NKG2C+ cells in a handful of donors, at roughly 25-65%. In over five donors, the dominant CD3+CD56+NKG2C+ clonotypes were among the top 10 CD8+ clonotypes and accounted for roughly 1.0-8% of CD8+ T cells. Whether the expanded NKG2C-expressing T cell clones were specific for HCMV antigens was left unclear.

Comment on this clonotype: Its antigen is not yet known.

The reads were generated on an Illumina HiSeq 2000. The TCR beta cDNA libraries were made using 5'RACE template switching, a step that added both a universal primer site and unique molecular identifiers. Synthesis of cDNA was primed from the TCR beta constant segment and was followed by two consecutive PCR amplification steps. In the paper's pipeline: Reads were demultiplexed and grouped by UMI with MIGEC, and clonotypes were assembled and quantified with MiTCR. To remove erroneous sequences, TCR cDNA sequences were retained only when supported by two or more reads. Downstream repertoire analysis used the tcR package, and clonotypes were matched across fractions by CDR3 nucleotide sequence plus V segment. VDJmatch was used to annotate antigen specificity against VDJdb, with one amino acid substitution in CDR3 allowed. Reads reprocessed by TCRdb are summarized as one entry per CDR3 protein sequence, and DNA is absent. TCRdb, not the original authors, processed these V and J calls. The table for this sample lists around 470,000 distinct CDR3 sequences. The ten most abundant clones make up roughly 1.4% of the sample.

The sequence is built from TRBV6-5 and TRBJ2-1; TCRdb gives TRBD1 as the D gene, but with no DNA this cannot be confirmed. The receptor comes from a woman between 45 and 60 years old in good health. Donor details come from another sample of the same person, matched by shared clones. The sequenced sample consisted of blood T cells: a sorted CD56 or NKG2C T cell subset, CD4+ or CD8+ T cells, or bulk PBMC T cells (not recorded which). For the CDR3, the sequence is CASPPGDRLYNEQFF.